This T cell receptor beta chain was observed in a study of CD8+ T cells in alopecia areata. Treatment indicated: oral pan-JAK inhibitor, 5-10 mg twice daily. Extracted from the samples, RNA was reverse transcribed into cDNA to serve as the sequencing template. Method: immunoSEQ multiplex PCR; TCRdb's copy keeps in-frame clones and lacks some. The sample has fewer than 250,000 clones, less than 65% seen once. The CDR3 loop spans 15 amino acids. The V gene's germline CDR1 is SGHNT and CDR2 YYREEE (reference sequence). V lost 4 bases and J 6 bases, leaving 19 bases between the germline ends. The chain uses TRBV5-4 and TRBJ1-2; D perhaps matches TRBD1 (5 bases). The input for sequencing was CD4+ T cells sorted from blood, taken at week 4, from a patient treated with tofacitinib. This clonotype was obtained from a human donor with alopecia areata. The CDR3, as DNA: TGTGCCAGCAGCACTCAGGGACGGGGTGGGAATGGCTACACCTTC. Its protein product is CASSTQGRGGNGYTF. The full variable domain, completed using reference TRBV5-4 and TRBJ1-2, is ETGVTQSPTHLIKTRGQQVTLRCSSQSGHNTVSWYQQALGQGPQFIFQYYREEENGRGNFPPRFSGLQFPNYSSELNVNALELDDSALYLCASSTQGRGGNGYTFGSGTRLTVV.